Detailed here is one T cell receptor beta chain. This sample stems from a study of blood T cell repertoires in COVID-19. Study context: There were acute and convalescent COVID-19 samples, and they came from the United States, Italy and Spain. The analysed material was cDNA or gDNA that came from T cells, B-cell-depleted T cells, or PBMCs.

In the original processing: Reference gene primer amplification in the assay estimated nucleated cell counts. Only in-frame clones appear in the TCRdb table, and some are missing; sequencing was by immunoSEQ multiplex PCR. V, J and clone size are those of that table, while D and trimming were read from the DNA. The sample lists fewer than 400,000 clones, around 83% occurring once. Germline loops: CDR1 SGHAT, CDR2 FQNNGV. Losses at the gene ends were 5 bases for V and 5 bases for J; bases not matched to a gene: 18. The CDR3 covers 18 residues. Material: peripheral blood. The sequence was obtained from a man younger than 45 with active or convalescent COVID-19. The chain couples TRBV11-2 to TRBJ2-1, with TRBD2 matching 7 bases. This chain's CDR3 is CASSRRTSGLLLNNEQFF. CDR3 bases: TGTGCCAGCAGCCGTCGAACCTCGGGACTACTCCTTAACAATGAGCAGTTCTTC.